A single sample is the source of the 15 T cell receptor beta chains below, sequenced in a study of T-cell reconstitution after alpha-beta-depleted transplantation in children. Using unique molecular identifiers, the investigators prepared the TCRbeta library. MiXCR, applied by TCRdb to the PCR reads, yields one record per CDR3 protein. The table includes about 440,000 distinct CDR3 sequences, approximately 42% detected once. This sample comprised PBMCs, obtained before TCRalphabeta/CD19-depleted stem cell transplant. These receptors originate from a girl aged 2-10 years with aplastic anemia, due to receive a stem cell transplant.

V is TRBV20-1 and J is TRBJ2-7; 9 nucleotides align to TRBD2. The CDR3 extends over 16 amino acids. Germline V CDR1 and CDR2: DFQATT, SNEGSKA (reference sequence). The CDR3 coding sequence is TGCTGTGTTGATCAAGCCCTAGCGGGGAACTCCTACGAGCAGTACTTC. Protein sequence: CCVDQALAGNSYEQYF.

The V call is TRBV11-1, the J call TRBJ2-1; tentative D call: TRBD2 (6 bases). Trimming took off 5 bases at V and 0 bases at J, with 14 bases between the two ends. The CDR3 is 16 residues long. Germline values: CDR1 SGHAT, CDR2 FQDESV (reference sequence). The DNA for the CDR3 is TGTGCCAGCAGCCCAGCGGGTAAGAGCTCCTACAATGAGCAGTTCTTC. It specifies CASSPAGKSSYNEQFF.

This clonotype was seen a few times. V usage is TRBV11-2 and J usage is TRBJ2-3; D is unclear. Germline V lookup: CDR1 SGHAT, CDR2 FQNNGV. The V and J ends lost 5 bases and 3 bases respectively, with 6 bases between them. This CDR3 comprises 12 residues. Here the CDR3 reads CASSPQTDTQYF. The CDR3 nucleotides read TGTGCCAGCAGCCCTCAGACAGATACGCAGTATTTT.

The gene calls are TRBV15 and TRBJ2-1, with 9 positions matching TRBD1. Trimming took 2 bases from V and 5 from J; bases not matched to a gene: 7. Germline CDR1 and CDR2: LNHNV and YYDKDF (reference sequence). The CDR3 has 16 residues. The CDR3 bases are TGTGCCACCAGCAGATATACCCGGGACAGGGACAATGAGCAGTTCTTC. Translated: CATSRYTRDRDNEQFF. The entire variable domain, with the rest obtained from reference TRBV15 and TRBJ2-1, is as follows: DAMVIQNPRYQVTQFGKPVTLSCSQTLNHNVMYWYQQKSSQAPKLLFHYYDKDFNNEADTPDNFQSRRPNTSFCFLDIRSPGLGDTAMYLCATSRYTRDRDNEQFFGPGTRLTVL.

This clonotype has ten or more counts. The chain combines TRBV5-6 with TRBJ2-3; the D gene could be TRBD1 or TRBD2 (5 bases each). Trimming took off 4 bases at V and 3 bases at J, with 12 bases between the two ends. Germline assignment: CDR1 SGHDT and CDR2 YYEEEE. The CDR3 extends over 14 amino acids. This chain's CDR3 is CASSRGTLTDTQYF. CDR3 nucleotide sequence: TGTGCCAGCAGCCGAGGGACCTTGACAGATACGCAGTATTTT.

The V and J genes are TRBV4-2 and TRBJ2-1; 8 bases line up with TRBD2. Germline V gene lookup returns CDR1 LGHNA and CDR2 YNFKEQ. This CDR3 region has 16 residues. The J segment lost 5 bases and the V segment lost 2 bases, leaving 8 bases of the junction unmatched. CDR3 nucleotide sequence: TGTGCCAGCAGCCAAACTGAGGTAGCGGGGAACAATGAGCAGTTCTTC. Its translation: CASSQTEVAGNNEQFF.

This clonotype was seen a few times. V and J are TRBV20-1 and TRBJ2-1; 10 bases line up with TRBD2. Losses at the gene ends were 7 bases for V and 6 bases for J; bases not matched to a gene: 9. The CDR3 has 14 residues. Germline V gives CDR1 DFQATT, CDR2 SNEGSKA (reference sequence). The CDR3 nucleotides read TGCAGTGAAACTAGCGGGATTAGGGGCAATGAGCAGTTCTTC. Encoded protein: CSETSGIRGNEQFF.

This clonotype was observed at least ten times. V usage is TRBV20-1 and J usage is TRBJ2-7; weak D call: TRBD1 (5 bases). Germline CDR1 DFQATT, CDR2 SNEGSKA (reference sequence). This CDR3 is built from 16 residues. Trimming removed 2 bases at V and 3 bases at J, with 20 bases between. The CDR3 nucleotides read TGCAGTGCTAGACCCCCCGTAGGGGCGGCCAACTACGAGCAGTACTTC. This codes for CSARPPVGAANYEQYF.

This chain connects TRBV5-5 to TRBJ1-2, with D perhaps TRBD1 (5 bases). CDR1 is SGHKS, CDR2 YYEKEE, per germline (reference sequence). V was clipped by 0 bases and J by 6 bases, with 12 bases between them. The CDR3 length is 14 residues. The CDR3 DNA reads TGTGCCAGCAGCTTGGGAGCCGGGGGACATGGCTACACCTTC. This gives the protein CASSLGAGGHGYTF.

The V gene is TRBV25-1, the J gene TRBJ2-7; 10 nucleotides agree with TRBD2. The J segment lost 5 bases and the V segment lost 6 bases, leaving 4 bases of the junction unmatched. The CDR3 is 13 residues long. Germline V gene lookup returns CDR1 MGHDK and CDR2 SYGVNS. The CDR3 nucleotides are TGTGCCAGCAGAGGGACTAGCGCTAACGAGCAGTACTTC. Encoded protein: CASRGTSANEQYF.

The V call is TRBV7-3, the J call TRBJ2-1, with D perhaps TRBD2 (7 bases). This CDR3 region has 15 residues. Germline V gene lookup returns CDR1 SGHTA and CDR2 FQGTGA. V was trimmed by 5 bases and J by 6 bases, leaving 17 bases between them. In nucleotides, the CDR3 is TGTGCCAGCAGCCAGGGGCGGGGGAGTTTCAATGAGCAGTTCTTC. Amino acid sequence: CASSQGRGSFNEQFF.

The chain links TRBV7-3 to TRBJ2-3; TRBD2 agrees at 13 bases. The CDR3 runs to 18 residues. The J segment lost 2 bases and the V segment lost 2 bases, leaving 7 bases of the junction unmatched. CDR1 SGHTA and CDR2 FQGTGA come from the germline V gene. CDR3 coding DNA: TGTGCCAGCAGCTTAGGAGCACTAGCGGGGGGGATCACAGATACGCAGTATTTT. Translated, it gives CASSLGALAGGITDTQYF.

The CDR3, as DNA: TGCGCCAGCTTGGAGCAGGGGGACACCGGGGAGCTGTTTTTT. Translated: CASLEQGDTGELFF. The genes are TRBV5-1 and TRBJ2-2, with 7 bases that match TRBD1. The V gene end was trimmed by 7 bases and the J gene end by 3 bases; junction bases not matched to a gene: 6. Per germline, CDR1 SGHRS and CDR2 YFSETQ. CDR3 length: 14 residues.

This clonotype was detected ten times or more. V usage is TRBV5-1 and J usage is TRBJ2-7; no clear D gene. This CDR3 contains 14 residues. The V gene lost 7 bases and the J gene lost 5 bases, with 19 bases spanning the gap. CDR1 is SGHRS and CDR2 is YFSETQ in the germline V gene. In DNA, the CDR3 is TGCGCCAGCCGTATCGCCAAGGGTGGCCACGAGCAGTACTTC. Residues: CASRIAKGGHEQYF.

The genes are TRBV18 and TRBJ2-1, with D perhaps given as TRBD1 or TRBD2 (5 bases each). There are 13 residues in the CDR3. Looked up from germline, CDR1 is KGHSH and CDR2 is LQKENI. The V gene lost 3 bases and the J gene lost 10 bases, with 13 bases spanning the gap. The CDR3 protein is CASSPLQGDEQFF. The DNA of the CDR3 is TGTGCCAGCTCACCGCTTCAGGGAGACGAGCAGTTCTTC.